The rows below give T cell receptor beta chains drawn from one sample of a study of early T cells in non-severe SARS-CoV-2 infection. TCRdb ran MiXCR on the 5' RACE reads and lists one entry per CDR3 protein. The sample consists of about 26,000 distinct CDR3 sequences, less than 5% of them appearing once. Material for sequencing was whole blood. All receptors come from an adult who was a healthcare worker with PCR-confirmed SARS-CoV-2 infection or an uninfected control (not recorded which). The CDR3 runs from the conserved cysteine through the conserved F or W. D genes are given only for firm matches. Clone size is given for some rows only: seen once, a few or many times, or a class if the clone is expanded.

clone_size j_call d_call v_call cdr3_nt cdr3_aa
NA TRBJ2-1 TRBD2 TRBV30 TGTGCCTGGAGTCCGCAATATAGCGGGTACGGCAATGAGCAGTTCTTC CAWSPQYSGYGNEQFF
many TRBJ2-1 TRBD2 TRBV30 TGTGCCTGGAGTCTGGGGACTAGCGATTACAATGAGCAGTTCTTC CAWSLGTSDYNEQFF
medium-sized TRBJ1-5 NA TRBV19 TGTGCCAGTTCGGGGGAAGGATATAGCAATCAGCCCCAGCATTTT CASSGEGYSNQPQHF
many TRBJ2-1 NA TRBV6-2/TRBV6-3 TGTGCCAGCAGTTACTCGAAAGGGGGCGGGGACAATGAGCAGTTCTTC CASSYSKGGGDNEQFF
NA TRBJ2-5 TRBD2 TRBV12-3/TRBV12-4 TGTGCCAGCAGTCGATTCGGACTAGCTGAAGAGACCCAGTACTTC CASSRFGLAEETQYF
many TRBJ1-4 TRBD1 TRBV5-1 TGCGCCAGCGGAGAACAGGGGGCTGATGAAAAACTGTTTTTT CASGEQGADEKLFF
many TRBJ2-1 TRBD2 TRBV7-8 TGTGCCAGCAGCAGAGCGGGAGACTCCTACAATGAGCAGTTCTTC CASSRAGDSYNEQFF
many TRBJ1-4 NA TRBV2 TGTGCCAGCAAACGGAACAATGAAAAACTGTTTTTT CASKRNNEKLFF
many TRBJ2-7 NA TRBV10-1 TGCGCCAGCGTTGGAGGGGAAGGCGAGCAGTACTTC CASVGGEGEQYF
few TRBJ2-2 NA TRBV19 TGTGCCAGTAGTACCCGGACTCCACAAACCGGGGAGCTGTTTTTT CASSTRTPQTGELFF
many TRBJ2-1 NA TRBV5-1 TGCGCCAGCAGCTTACGAGTAGAAGGGAATGAGCAGTTCTTC CASSLRVEGNEQFF
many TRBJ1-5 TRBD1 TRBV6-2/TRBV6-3 TGTGCCAGCAGTAAAGCCTGGGACAGCCGTAGCAATCAGCCCCAGCATTTT CASSKAWDSRSNQPQHF
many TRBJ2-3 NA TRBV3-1 TGTGCCAGCAGCCAAGCTGTCCTGGGCGTGGGCACAGATACGCAGTATTTT CASSQAVLGVGTDTQYF
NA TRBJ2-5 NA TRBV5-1 TGCGCCAGCACCCTTTGGGGGCGCCAAGAGACCCAGTACTTC CASTLWGRQETQYF
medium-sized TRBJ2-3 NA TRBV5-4 TGTGCCAGCAGCTTGGGAGACTACGACACAGATACGCAGTATTTT CASSLGDYDTDTQYF
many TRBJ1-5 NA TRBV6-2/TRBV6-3 TGTGCCAGCAGTTACTCGACAGCTCGAGGCAATCAGCCCCAGCATTTT CASSYSTARGNQPQHF
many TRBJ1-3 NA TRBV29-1 TGCAGCGTTCGGAAGGCCTCTGGAAACACCATATATTTT CSVRKASGNTIYF
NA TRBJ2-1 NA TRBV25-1 TGTGCCAGCAGTTCCCCGGGACTTCCCGGCAATGAGCAGTTCTTC CASSSPGLPGNEQFF
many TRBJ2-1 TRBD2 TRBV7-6 TGTGCCAGCAGCTTATCCGGGGGGAGCCACAATGAGCAGTTCTTC CASSLSGGSHNEQFF
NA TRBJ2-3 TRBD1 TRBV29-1 TGCAGCGTTGAAAGTGCGGGACAGGGAGAAGATACGCAGTATTTT CSVESAGQGEDTQYF
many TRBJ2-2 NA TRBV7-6 TGTGCCAGCAGCTTAGCGGGTTGGAGGAGTCGCACCGGGGAGCTGTTTTTT CASSLAGWRSRTGELFF
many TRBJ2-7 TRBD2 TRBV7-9 TGTGCCAGCAGCCCCTCGGGAGGGCCAGGCGAGCAGTACTTC CASSPSGGPGEQYF